Each of the 7 T cell receptor beta chains below was sequenced from the same sample in a study of blood T cell repertoires in COVID-19. Method: immunoSEQ multiplex PCR; TCRdb's copy keeps in-frame clones and lacks some. This sample has about 60,000 clones, with roughly 74% found just once. The source material was peripheral blood. These receptors were collected from a human donor in a cohort sampled during active COVID-19.

The chain employs TRBV24-1 and TRBJ2-3; 8 bases line up with TRBD2. Germline V gene data show CDR1 as KGHDR and CDR2 as SFDVKD. This CDR3 spans 16 amino acids. J lost 0 bases, V lost 2 bases, and 3 bases had no gene match. The CDR3 protein is CATSDYSGVSTDTQYF. DNA of the CDR3: TGTGCCACCAGTGATTATAGCGGGGTGAGCACAGATACGCAGTATTTT.

The V and J genes are TRBV7-9 and TRBJ2-7; 9 positions match TRBD1. CDR1 and CDR2 (germline): SEHNR, FQNEAQ (reference sequence). The CDR3 loop spans 13 amino acids. J lost 7 bases, V lost 5 bases, and 6 bases had no gene match. CDR3 protein: CASSAGQGSEQYF. In DNA form, the CDR3 reads TGTGCCAGCAGCGCCGGACAGGGGAGTGAGCAGTACTTC.

J is TRBJ1-3 and V is TRBV10-2, with 7 bases aligning to TRBD1. The CDR3 contains 14 residues. J lost 4 bases, V lost 2 bases, and 2 bases had no gene match. CDR1 WSHSY and CDR2 SAAADI come from the germline V gene. In DNA, the CDR3 is TGCGCCAGCAGTGAGACAGGGGTCGGAAACACCATATATTTT. The encoded protein is CASSETGVGNTIYF.

The J gene is TRBJ2-2, the V gene TRBV6-1; weak D call: TRBD1 (6 bases). Germline V gene data show CDR1 as MNHNS and CDR2 as SASEGT. The V end lost 1 base, the J end lost 3 bases, and 18 bases lay between the germline ends. CDR3 length: 18 residues. CDR3 sequence reads: CASSEGWGWQGYTGELFF. The DNA for the CDR3 is TGTGCCAGCAGTGAAGGGTGGGGTTGGCAGGGGTACACCGGGGAGCTGTTTTTT.

The chain carries TRBV5-1 and TRBJ2-5; 12 bases map to TRBD1. Trimming took 4 bases from V and 5 from J; bases not matched to a gene: 6. CDR1 and CDR2 from the germline V gene are SGHRS and YFSETQ. The length of the CDR3 is 15 residues. CDR3 protein: CASSRGQGARETQYF. The CDR3 coding sequence is TGCGCCAGCAGCCGGGGACAGGGGGCTCGGGAGACCCAGTACTTC. The whole variable domain, filled in from reference TRBV5-1 and TRBJ2-5, reads KAGVTQTPRYLIKTRGQQVTLSCSPISGHRSVSWYQQTPGQGLQFLFEYFSETQRNKGNFPGRFSGRQFSNSRSEMNVSTLELGDSALYLCASSRGQGARETQYFGPGTRLLVL.

Only a few counts were recorded for this clone. This chain uses TRBV14 with TRBJ2-1, with D perhaps matching TRBD2 (5 bases). Germline V gene sequence: CDR1 SGHDN, CDR2 FVKESK. There are 13 residues in the CDR3. V lost 5 bases to trimming and J lost 8 bases, with 13 bases between them. As DNA, the CDR3 is TGTGCCAGCAGCGTCGCGTTTAGCGATGAGCAGTTCTTC. Its translation is CASSVAFSDEQFF.

This clone was detected only once. The CDR3 region has the DNA TGTGCCAGTAGTATAGATGGGGGGTCCTACAATGAGCAGTTCTTC. This encodes CASSIDGGSYNEQFF. The chain uses TRBV19 and TRBJ2-1, with D tentatively TRBD2 (6 bases). Germline loops: CDR1 LNHDA, CDR2 SQIVND (reference sequence). The CDR3 totals 15 residues. Trimming pared 0 bases from V and 1 base from J, leaving 7 bases between.